This note documents a single TCR beta chain sequence. CDR1 and CDR2 from the germline V gene are MNHEY and SVGAGI. V lost 2 bases and J lost 0, with 11 bases in between. The CDR3 is 17 residues long. This entry is derived from a study of CD8 T cells in Susac syndrome. Sequencing of TCR beta covered CD8+ and CD4+ T cells obtained from blood. TEMRA cells were FACS-enriched, while CD8+ and CD4+ T cells were negatively isolated. Random hexamers served to reverse transcribe roughly 0.5 to 1 ug RNA. From the immunoSEQ multiplex PCR reads, TCRdb called clonotypes with MiXCR, one entry per CDR3 protein. The data show around 160,000 distinct CDR3 sequences, with 80% to 95% seen just once and around 0.13% held by the top ten.

The chain joins TRBV6-5 to TRBJ2-6, with D hard to call. This clonotype was sampled from a human donor in good health. The specimen sequenced was CD4+ T cells from PBMCs. Here the CDR3 reads CASSYQEPASGANVLTF. The CDR3 bases are TGTGCCAGCAGTTACCAGGAGCCAGCCTCTGGGGCCAACGTCCTGACTTTC.